Sequencing of this TCR beta chain was carried out in a study of blood T cell repertoires in COVID-19. This table comes from immunoSEQ multiplex PCR, and its TCRdb copy is limited to in-frame clones, with some not included. The sample lists 120,000 to 150,000 clones, less than 80% occurring once. The germline V gene has CDR1 MDHEN and CDR2 SYDVKM. This CDR3 is built from 13 residues. Trimming left V 6 bases short and J 6 bases short, with 15 bases between. The receptor's source is a man in his fifties or sixties with acute or convalescent COVID-19. The material sequenced was peripheral blood. The chain links TRBV28 to TRBJ2-7; tentatively, D is TRBD1 (5 bases). The CDR3 is CASSQTVVREQYF. The CDR3 nucleotides are TGTGCCAGCAGCCAGACAGTAGTCCGCGAGCAGTACTTC. Looking up the rest from reference TRBV28 and TRBJ2-7 gives the full variable domain: DVKVTQSSRYLVKRTGEKVFLECVQDMDHENMFWYRQDPGLGLRLIYFSYDVKMKEKGDIPEGYSVSREKKERFSLILESASTNQTSMYLCASSQTVVREQYFGPGTRLTVT.